Sequencing of this T cell receptor (beta chain) was carried out in a study of blood T cell repertoires in COVID-19. For the study at large: There were acute and convalescent COVID-19 samples, and they came from the United States, Italy and Spain. T cells, B-cell-depleted T cells, or PBMCs supplied cDNA or gDNA.

In the authors' workflow: Reference gene primer amplification yielded estimated nucleated cell counts. Sequencing used immunoSEQ multiplex PCR; TCRdb keeps in-frame clones, though not all of them. Clonal size and the V and J genes are those of that table, whereas D and trimming came from the DNA. The sample yields roughly 200,000 clones, roughly 86% seen once. The origin of this receptor is a man aged 35 to 55 with acute COVID-19. Sequenced: PBMCs or T cells enriched from blood (not recorded which).

The CDR3 region is CASSVGGGNTIYF. Written as DNA, the CDR3 is TGTGCCAGCAGTGTGGGAGGGGGAAACACCATATATTTT. The chain links TRBV25-1 to TRBJ1-3; D gene unclear. In germline, CDR1 is MGHDK, CDR2 SYGVNS. V shed 4 bases and J shed 4 bases, with 8 bases lying between them. This CDR3 has 13 residues.